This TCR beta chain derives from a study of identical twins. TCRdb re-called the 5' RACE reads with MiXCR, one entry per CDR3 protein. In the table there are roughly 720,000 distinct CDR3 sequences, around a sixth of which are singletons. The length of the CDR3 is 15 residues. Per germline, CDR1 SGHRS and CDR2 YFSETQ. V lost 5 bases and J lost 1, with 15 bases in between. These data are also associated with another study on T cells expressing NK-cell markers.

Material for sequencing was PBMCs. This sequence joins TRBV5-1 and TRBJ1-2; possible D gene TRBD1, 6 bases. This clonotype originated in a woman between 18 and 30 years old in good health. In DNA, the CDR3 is TGCGCCAGCAGGCTCGAAGGGGGTAATAACTATGGCTACACCTTC. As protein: CASRLEGGNNYGYTF.